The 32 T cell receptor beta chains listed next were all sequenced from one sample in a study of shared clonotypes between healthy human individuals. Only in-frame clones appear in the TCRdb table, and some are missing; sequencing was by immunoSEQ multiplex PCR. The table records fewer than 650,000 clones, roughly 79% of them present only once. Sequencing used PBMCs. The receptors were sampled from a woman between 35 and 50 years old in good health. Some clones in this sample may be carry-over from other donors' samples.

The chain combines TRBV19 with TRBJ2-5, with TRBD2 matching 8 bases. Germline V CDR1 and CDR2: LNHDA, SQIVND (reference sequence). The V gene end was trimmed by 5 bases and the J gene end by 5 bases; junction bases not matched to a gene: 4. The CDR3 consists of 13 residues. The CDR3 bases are TGTGCCAGTAGTGTGACTAGCGAGGAGACCCAGTACTTC. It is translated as CASSVTSEETQYF. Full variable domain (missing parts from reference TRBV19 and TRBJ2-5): DGGITQSPKYLFRKEGQNVTLSCEQNLNHDAMYWYRQDPGQGLRLIYYSQIVNDFQKGDIAEGYSVSREKKESFPLTVTSAQKNPTAFYLCASSVTSEETQYFGPGTRLLVL.

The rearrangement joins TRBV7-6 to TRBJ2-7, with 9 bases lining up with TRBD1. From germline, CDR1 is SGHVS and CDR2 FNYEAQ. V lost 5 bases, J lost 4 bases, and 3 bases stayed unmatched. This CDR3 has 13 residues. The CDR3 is CASSPGQGYEQYF. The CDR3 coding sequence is TGTGCCAGCAGCCCGGGACAGGGTTACGAGCAGTACTTC.

The CDR3 loop is CAIREGGASGSYNEQFF. The CDR3 nucleotides read TGTGCCATCAGGGAAGGTGGAGCTAGCGGGTCCTACAATGAGCAGTTCTTC. The chain joins TRBV10-3 to TRBJ2-1, with 8 bases matching TRBD2. Germline V gene data show CDR1 as ENHRY and CDR2 as SYGVKD. This CDR3 has 17 amino acids. Trimming removed 6 bases from V and 1 base from J; junction bases left unmatched: 11.

This CDR3 reads CASSLLRSGSGVGELFF. The CDR3 region has the DNA TGTGCCAGCAGCCTCCTGAGAAGCGGGAGTGGGGTCGGGGAGCTGTTTTTT. This chain connects TRBV5-6 to TRBJ2-2, with 8 bases matching TRBD2. The CDR3 contains 17 residues. V dropped 4 bases and J dropped 7; count of bases not matched to a gene: 15. Per germline, CDR1 SGHDT and CDR2 YYEEEE.

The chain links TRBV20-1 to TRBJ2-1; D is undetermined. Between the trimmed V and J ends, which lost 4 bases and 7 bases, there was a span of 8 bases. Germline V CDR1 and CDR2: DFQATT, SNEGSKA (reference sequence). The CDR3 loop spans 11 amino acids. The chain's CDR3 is CSATASNEQFF. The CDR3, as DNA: TGCAGTGCTACGGCTTCGAATGAGCAGTTCTTC.

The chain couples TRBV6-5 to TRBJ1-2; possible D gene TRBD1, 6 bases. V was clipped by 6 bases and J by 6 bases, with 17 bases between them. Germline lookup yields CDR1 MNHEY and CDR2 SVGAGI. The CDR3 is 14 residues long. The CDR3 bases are TGTGCCAGCAGAGAAGGACAGCGAGGCCATGGCTACACCTTC. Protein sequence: CASREGQRGHGYTF.

CDR3 nucleotides: TGTGCCAGCAGCGCTATCCCCTCGACAGGGTCCTACGAGCAGTACTTC. Protein sequence: CASSAIPSTGSYEQYF. This chain uses TRBV5-8 with TRBJ2-7, with TRBD1 matching 7 bases. This CDR3 is built from 16 residues. The J segment lost 1 base and the V segment lost 4 bases, leaving 11 bases of the junction unmatched. The V gene's germline CDR1 is SGHTS and CDR2 YDEGEE. Full variable domain (outside the CDR3, taken from reference TRBV5-8 and TRBJ2-7): EAGVTQSPTHLIKTRGQQATLRCSPISGHTSVYWYQQALGLGLQFLLWYDEGEERNRGNFPPRFSGRQFPNYSSELNVNALELEDSALYLCASSAIPSTGSYEQYFGPGTRLTVT.

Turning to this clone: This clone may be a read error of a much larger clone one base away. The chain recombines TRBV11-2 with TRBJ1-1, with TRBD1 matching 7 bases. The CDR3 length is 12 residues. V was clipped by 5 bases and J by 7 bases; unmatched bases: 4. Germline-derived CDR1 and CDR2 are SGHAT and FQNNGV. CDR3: CASSPDRDEAFF. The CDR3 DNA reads TGTGCCAGCAGCCCCGACAGGGATGAAGCTTTCTTT.

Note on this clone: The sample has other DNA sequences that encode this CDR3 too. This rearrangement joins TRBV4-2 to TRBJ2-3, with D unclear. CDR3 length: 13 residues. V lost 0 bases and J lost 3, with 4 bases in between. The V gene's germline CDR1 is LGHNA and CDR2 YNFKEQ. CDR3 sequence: CASSQDRTDTQYF. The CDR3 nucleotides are TGTGCCAGCAGCCAAGATAGAACAGATACGCAGTATTTT.

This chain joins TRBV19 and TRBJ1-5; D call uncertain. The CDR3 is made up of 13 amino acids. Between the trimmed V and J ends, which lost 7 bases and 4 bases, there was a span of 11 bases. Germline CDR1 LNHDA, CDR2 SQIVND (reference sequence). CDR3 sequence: CASTPTSNQPQHF. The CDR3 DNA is TGTGCCAGTACCCCGACAAGTAATCAGCCCCAGCATTTT. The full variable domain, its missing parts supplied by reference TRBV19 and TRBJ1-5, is DGGITQSPKYLFRKEGQNVTLSCEQNLNHDAMYWYRQDPGQGLRLIYYSQIVNDFQKGDIAEGYSVSREKKESFPLTVTSAQKNPTAFYLCASTPTSNQPQHFGDGTRLSIL.

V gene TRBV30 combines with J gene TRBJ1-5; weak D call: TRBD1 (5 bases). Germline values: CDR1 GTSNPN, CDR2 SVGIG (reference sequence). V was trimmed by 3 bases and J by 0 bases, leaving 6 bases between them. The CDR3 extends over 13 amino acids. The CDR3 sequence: CAWRTVSNQPQHF. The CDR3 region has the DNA TGTGCCTGGAGGACAGTTAGCAATCAGCCCCAGCATTTT. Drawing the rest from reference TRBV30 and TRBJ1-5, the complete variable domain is SQTIHQWPATLVQPVGSPLSLECTVEGTSNPNLYWYRQAAGRGLQLLFYSVGIGQISSEVPQNLSASRPQDRQFILSSKKLLLSDSGFYLCAWRTVSNQPQHFGDGTRLSIL.

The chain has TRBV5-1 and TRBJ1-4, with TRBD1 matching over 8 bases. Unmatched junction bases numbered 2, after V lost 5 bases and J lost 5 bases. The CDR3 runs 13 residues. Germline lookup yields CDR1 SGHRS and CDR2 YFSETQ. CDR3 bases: TGCGCCAGCAGGGGACAGGAGAATGAAAAACTGTTTTTT. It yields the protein CASRGQENEKLFF.

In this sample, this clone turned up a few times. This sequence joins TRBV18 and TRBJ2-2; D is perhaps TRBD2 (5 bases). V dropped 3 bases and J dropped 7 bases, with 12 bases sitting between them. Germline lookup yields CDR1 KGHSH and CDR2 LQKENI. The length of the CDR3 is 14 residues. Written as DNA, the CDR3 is TGTGCCAGCTCACCCCAGGCAGAGGGCGGGGAGCTGTTTTTT. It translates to CASSPQAEGGELFF.

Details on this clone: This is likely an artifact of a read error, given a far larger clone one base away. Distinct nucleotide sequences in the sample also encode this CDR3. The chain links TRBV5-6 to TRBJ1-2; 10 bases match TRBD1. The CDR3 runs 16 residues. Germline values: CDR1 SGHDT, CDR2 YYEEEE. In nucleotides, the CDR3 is TGTGCCAGCAGCCTATGGGGGACAGGGGATTCCTATGGTTACACCTTC. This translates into CASSLWGTGDSYGYTF. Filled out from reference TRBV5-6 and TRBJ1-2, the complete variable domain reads DAGVTQSPTHLIKTRGQQVTLRCSPKSGHDTVSWYQQALGQGPQFIFQYYEEEERQRGNFPDRFSGHQFPNYSSELNVNALLLGDSALYLCASSLWGTGDSYGYTFGSGTRLTVV.

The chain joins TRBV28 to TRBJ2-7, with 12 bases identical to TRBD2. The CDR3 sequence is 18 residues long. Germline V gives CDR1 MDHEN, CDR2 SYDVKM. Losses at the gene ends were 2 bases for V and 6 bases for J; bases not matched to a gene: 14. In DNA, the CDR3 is TGTGCCAGCAGTTTAGGCCCCCCCCTAGCGGGAGGGCCGGGCGAGCAGTACTTC. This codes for CASSLGPPLAGGPGEQYF.

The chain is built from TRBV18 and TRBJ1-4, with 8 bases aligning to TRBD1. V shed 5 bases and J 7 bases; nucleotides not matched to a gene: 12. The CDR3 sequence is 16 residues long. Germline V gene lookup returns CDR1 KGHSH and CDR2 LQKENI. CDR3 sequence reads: CASSDTQQGGSEKLFF. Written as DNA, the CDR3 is TGTGCCAGCTCAGATACGCAACAGGGGGGAAGTGAAAAACTGTTTTTT. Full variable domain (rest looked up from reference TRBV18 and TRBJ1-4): NAGVMQNPRHLVRRRGQEARLRCSPMKGHSHVYWYRQLPEEGLKFMVYLQKENIIDESGMPKERFSAEFPKEGPSILRIQQVVRGDSAAYFCASSDTQQGGSEKLFFGSGTQLSVL.

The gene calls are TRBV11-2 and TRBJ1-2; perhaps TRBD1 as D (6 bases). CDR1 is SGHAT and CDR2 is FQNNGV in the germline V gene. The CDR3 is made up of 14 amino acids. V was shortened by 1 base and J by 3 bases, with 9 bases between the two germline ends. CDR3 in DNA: TGTGCCAGCAGCTTAGGGGCAGGGGACTATGGCTACACCTTC. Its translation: CASSLGAGDYGYTF.

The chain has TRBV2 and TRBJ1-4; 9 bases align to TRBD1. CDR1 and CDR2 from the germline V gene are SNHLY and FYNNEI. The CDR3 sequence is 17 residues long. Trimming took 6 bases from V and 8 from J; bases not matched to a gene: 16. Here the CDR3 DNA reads TGTGCCAGCAGAACGTCCCGGGACAGGGAGAATGGAGAAAAACTGTTTTTT. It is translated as CASRTSRDRENGEKLFF.

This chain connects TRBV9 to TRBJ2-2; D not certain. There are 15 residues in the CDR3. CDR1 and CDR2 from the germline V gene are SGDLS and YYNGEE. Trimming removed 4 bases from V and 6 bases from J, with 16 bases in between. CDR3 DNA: TGTGCCAGCAGCCGCGGTCCGGGTGTTGCCGGGGAGCTGTTTTTT. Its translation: CASSRGPGVAGELFF.

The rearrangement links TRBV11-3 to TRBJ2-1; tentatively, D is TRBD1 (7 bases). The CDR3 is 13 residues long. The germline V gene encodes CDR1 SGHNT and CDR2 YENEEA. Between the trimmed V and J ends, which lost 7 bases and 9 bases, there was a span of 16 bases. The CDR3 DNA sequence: TGTGCCAGCATGGTGTCAGGGGGGAGTGAGCAGTTCTTC. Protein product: CASMVSGGSEQFF.

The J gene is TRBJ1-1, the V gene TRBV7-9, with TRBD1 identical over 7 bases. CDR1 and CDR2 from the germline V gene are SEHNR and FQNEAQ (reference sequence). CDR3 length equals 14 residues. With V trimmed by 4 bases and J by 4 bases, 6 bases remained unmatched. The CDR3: CASSSQGGGTEAFF. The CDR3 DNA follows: TGTGCCAGCAGCTCCCAGGGGGGTGGCACTGAAGCTTTCTTT. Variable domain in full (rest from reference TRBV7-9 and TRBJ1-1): DTGVSQNPRHKITKRGQNVTFRCDPISEHNRLYWYRQTLGQGPEFLTYFQNEAQLEKSRLLSDRFSAERPKGSFSTLEIQRTEQGDSAMYLCASSSQGGGTEAFFGQGTRLTVV.

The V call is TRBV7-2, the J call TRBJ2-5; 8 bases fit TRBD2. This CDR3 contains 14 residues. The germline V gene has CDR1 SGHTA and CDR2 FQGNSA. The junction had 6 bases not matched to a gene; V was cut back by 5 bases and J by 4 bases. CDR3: CASSPRTSSETQYF. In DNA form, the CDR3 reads TGTGCCAGCAGCCCAAGGACTAGCTCAGAGACCCAGTACTTC. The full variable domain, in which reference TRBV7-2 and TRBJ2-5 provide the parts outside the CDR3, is GAGVSQSPSNKVTEKGKDVELRCDPISGHTALYWYRQSLGQGLEFLIYFQGNSAPDKSGLPSDRFSAERTGGSVSTLTIQRTQQEDSAVYLCASSPRTSSETQYFGPGTRLLVL.

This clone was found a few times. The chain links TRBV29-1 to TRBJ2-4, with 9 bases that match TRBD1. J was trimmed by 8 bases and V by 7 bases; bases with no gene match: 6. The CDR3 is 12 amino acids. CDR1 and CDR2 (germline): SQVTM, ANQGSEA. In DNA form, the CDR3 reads TGCAGCGCGGGACAGGGCGGAGACATTCAGTACTTC. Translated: CSAGQGGDIQYF.

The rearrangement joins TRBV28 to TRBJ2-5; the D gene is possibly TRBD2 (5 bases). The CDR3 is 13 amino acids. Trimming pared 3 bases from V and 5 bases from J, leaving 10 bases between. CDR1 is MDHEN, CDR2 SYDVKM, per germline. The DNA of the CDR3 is TGTGCCAGCAGTTTGTTGGGCGGGGAGACCCAGTACTTC. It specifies CASSLLGGETQYF.

The CDR3 sequence is CASSTDWGQSVTNQPQHF. In nucleotides, the CDR3 is TGTGCCAGCAGTACCGATTGGGGACAGAGTGTGACTAATCAGCCCCAGCATTTT. The gene calls are TRBV7-2 and TRBJ1-5; the match to TRBD1 covers 7 bases. The CDR3 has 18 residues. V lost 6 bases to trimming and J lost 4 bases; unmatched junction nucleotides: 18. Germline assignment: CDR1 SGHTA and CDR2 FQGNSA.

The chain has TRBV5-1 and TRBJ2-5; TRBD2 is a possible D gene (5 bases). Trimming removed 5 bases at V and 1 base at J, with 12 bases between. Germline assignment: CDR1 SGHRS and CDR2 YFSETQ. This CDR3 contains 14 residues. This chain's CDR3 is CASRLVRSQETQYF. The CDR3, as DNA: TGCGCCAGCAGACTAGTCCGGTCCCAAGAGACCCAGTACTTC. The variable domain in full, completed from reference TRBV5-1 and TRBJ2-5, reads KAGVTQTPRYLIKTRGQQVTLSCSPISGHRSVSWYQQTPGQGLQFLFEYFSETQRNKGNFPGRFSGRQFSNSRSEMNVSTLELGDSALYLCASRLVRSQETQYFGPGTRLLVL.

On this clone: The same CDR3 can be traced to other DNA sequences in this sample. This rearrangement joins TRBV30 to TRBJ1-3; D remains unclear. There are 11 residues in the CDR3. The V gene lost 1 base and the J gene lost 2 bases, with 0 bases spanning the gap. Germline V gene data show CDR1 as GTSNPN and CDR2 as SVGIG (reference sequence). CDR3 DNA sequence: TGTGCCTGGAGTGCTGGAAACACCATATATTTT. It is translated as CAWSAGNTIYF.

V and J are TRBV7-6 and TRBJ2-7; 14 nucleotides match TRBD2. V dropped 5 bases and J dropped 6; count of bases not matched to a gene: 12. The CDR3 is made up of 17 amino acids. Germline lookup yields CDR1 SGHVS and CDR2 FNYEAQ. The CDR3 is CASSAEPGLAGAGEQYF. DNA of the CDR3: TGTGCCAGCAGCGCAGAACCGGGACTAGCGGGAGCTGGCGAGCAGTACTTC.

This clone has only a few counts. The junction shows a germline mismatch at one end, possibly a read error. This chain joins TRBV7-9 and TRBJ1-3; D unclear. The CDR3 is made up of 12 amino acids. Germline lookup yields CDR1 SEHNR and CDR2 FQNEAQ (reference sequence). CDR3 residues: CASTLSENTIYF. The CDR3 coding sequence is TGTGCCAGCACCTTGTCTGAAAACACCATATATTTT.

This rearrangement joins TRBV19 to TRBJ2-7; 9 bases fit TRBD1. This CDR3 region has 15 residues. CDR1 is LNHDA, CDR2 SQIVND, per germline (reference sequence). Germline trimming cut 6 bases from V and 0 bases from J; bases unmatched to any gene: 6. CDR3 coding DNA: TGTGCCAGTAGACTCAAGACAGGGGGCTCCTACGAGCAGTACTTC. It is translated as CASRLKTGGSYEQYF. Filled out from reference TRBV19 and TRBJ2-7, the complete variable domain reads DGGITQSPKYLFRKEGQNVTLSCEQNLNHDAMYWYRQDPGQGLRLIYYSQIVNDFQKGDIAEGYSVSREKKESFPLTVTSAQKNPTAFYLCASRLKTGGSYEQYFGPGTRLTVT.

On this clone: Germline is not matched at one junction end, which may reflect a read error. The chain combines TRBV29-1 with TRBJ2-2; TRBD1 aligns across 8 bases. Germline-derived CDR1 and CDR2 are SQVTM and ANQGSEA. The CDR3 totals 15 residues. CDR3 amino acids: CSGLRQGSYTGELVF. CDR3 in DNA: TGCAGCGGGCTAAGACAGGGGTCTTACACCGGGGAGCTGGTTTTT.

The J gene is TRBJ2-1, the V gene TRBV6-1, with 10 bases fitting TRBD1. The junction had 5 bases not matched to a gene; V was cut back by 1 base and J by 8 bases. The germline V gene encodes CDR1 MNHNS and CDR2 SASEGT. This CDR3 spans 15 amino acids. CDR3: CASSEGGQGYDEQFF. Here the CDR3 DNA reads TGTGCCAGCAGTGAAGGGGGACAGGGGTACGATGAGCAGTTCTTC.